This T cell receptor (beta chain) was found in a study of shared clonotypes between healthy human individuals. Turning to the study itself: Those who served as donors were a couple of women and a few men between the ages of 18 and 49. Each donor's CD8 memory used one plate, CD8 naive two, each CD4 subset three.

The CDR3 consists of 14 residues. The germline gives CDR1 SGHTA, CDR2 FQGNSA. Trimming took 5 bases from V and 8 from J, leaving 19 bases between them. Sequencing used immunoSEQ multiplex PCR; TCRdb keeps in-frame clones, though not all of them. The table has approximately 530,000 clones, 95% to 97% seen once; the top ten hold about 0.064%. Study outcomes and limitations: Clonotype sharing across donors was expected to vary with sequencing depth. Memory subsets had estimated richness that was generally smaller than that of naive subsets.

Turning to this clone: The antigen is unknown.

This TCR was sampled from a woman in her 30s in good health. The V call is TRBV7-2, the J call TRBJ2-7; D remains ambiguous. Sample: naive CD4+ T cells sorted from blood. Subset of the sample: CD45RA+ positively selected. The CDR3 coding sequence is TGTGCCAGCAGCACGGACCCCTCCCGCAGGCAGCAGTACTTC. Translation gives CASSTDPSRRQQYF.